These T cell receptor beta chains were read from a single sample in a study of control samples from healthy donors and cancer patients. Some clones are missing from TCRdb's copy, which holds only in-frame ones; the method was immunoSEQ multiplex PCR. Counted here are fewer than 60,000 clones, 80% to 90% occurring once; the ten biggest clones make up about 2.7%. Sequencing was carried out using PBMCs. The origin of the receptors is a woman in her 50s with lung cancer. CDR3s include the opening cysteine and the closing phenylalanine or tryptophan.

v_gene	j_gene	CDR3aa
TRBV30	TRBJ1-6	CAWSGRVSSYNSPLHF
TRBV19	TRBJ1-5	CASRDRGNQPQHF
TRBV27	TRBJ2-6	CASSRRDQPPGANVLTF
TRBV5-1	TRBJ2-7	CASSPGREQYF
TRBV7-2	TRBJ1-2	CASSLGQGYGYTF
TRBV7-7	TRBJ2-2	CASSHDRGTGELFF
TRBV20-1	TRBJ2-1	CSASSPYPNEQFF
TRBV7-2	TRBJ1-2	CASRHPVNDGYTF
TRBV7-2	TRBJ1-5	CASSLEGWGQPQHF
TRBV13	TRBJ1-1	CASSLRGFSTEAFF
TRBV4-3	TRBJ2-1	CASSQELDAYNEQFF
TRBV6-5	TRBJ2-1	CASSYSGVEYNEQFF
TRBV3-1/TRBV3-2	TRBJ2-7	CASSQDSEQYF
TRBV20-1	TRBJ1-3	CSASRAATGNTIYF
TRBV28	TRBJ1-1	CASSLKLDTEAFF
TRBV5-1	TRBJ1-4	CASSLVSGATNEKLFF
TRBV6-2/TRBV6-3	TRBJ2-7	CASSYYPTPTAPTDEQYF
TRBV27	TRBJ2-1	CASASFYNEQFF
TRBV5-1	TRBJ1-4	CASSLAGWVNEKLFF
TRBV4-2	TRBJ1-5	CASSPSEGFNQPQHF
TRBV5-5	TRBJ2-7	CASSLRGADYEQYF
TRBV24-1	TRBJ2-5	CATSDPRTGQETQYF
TRBV13	TRBJ2-2	CASSLYRGKANTGELFF
TRBV27	TRBJ2-1	CASRTPTTSGGTLSNEQFF
TRBV4-3	TRBJ1-2	CASSQAPGQGSHGYTF
TRBV7-6	TRBJ2-7	CASSAGQGEQYF
TRBV20-1	TRBJ1-5	CSASSGTGLSNQPQHF